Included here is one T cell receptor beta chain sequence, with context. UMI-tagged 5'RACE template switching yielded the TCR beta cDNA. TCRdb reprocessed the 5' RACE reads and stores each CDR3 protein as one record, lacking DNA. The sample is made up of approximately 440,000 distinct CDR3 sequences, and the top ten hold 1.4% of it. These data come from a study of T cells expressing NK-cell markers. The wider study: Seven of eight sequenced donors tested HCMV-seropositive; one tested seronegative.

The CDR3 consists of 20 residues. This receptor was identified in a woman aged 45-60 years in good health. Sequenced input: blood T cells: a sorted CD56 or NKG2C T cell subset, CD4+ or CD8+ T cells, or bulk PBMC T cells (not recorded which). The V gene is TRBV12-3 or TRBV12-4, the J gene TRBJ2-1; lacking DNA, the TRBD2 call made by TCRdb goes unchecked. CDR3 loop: CASSLSYVSPEREEHNEQFF.